The entry that follows covers one T cell receptor (beta chain) sequence. V lost 4 bases to trimming and J lost 7 bases; unmatched junction nucleotides: 5. The V gene's germline CDR1 is SEHNR and CDR2 FQNEAQ (reference sequence). The CDR3 has 16 amino acids. This specimen belongs to a study of blood T cell repertoires in COVID-19. Study at large: Material from acute and convalescent COVID-19 was sourced from the United States, Italy and Spain. PBMCs, B-cell-depleted T cells, or T cells provided the cDNA or gDNA that made up the material.

Produced via immunoSEQ multiplex PCR; TCRdb's table is partial and in-frame only. Here the sample spans about 270,000 clones, roughly 86% being singletons. Material: peripheral blood. This chain uses TRBV7-9 with TRBJ2-2; 14 nucleotides agree with TRBD2. This TCR was recovered from a man aged 40-55 years with active or convalescent COVID-19. CDR3 in DNA: TGTGCCAGCAGCTCCCCGGGACTAGCGGGAGTCGGGGAGCTGTTTTTT. It yields the protein CASSSPGLAGVGELFF.